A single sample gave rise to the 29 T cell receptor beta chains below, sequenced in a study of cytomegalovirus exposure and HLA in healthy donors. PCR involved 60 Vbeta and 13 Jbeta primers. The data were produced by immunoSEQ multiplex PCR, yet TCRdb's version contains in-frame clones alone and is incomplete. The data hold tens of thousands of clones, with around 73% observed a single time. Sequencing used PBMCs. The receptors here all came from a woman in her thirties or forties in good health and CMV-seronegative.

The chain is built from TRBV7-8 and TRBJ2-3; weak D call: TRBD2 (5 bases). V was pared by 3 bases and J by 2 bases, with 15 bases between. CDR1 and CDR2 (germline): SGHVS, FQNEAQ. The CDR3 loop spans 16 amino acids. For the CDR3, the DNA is TGTGCCAGCAGCTTGACACGGGCGGGTCCCACAGATACGCAGTATTTT. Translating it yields CASSLTRAGPTDTQYF.

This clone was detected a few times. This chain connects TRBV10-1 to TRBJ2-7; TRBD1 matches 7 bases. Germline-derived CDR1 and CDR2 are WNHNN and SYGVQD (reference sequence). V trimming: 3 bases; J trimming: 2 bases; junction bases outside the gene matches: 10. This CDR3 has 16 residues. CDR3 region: CASSDYSGTATYEQYF. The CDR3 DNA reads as TGCGCCAGCAGTGATTACTCGGGGACAGCGACCTACGAGCAGTACTTC.

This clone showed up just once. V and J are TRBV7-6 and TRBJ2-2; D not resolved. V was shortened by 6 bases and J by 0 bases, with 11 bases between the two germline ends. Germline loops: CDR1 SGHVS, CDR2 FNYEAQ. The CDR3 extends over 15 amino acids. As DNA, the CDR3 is TGTGCCAGCAGGGGCAAGACAACGAACACCGGGGAGCTGTTTTTT. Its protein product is CASRGKTTNTGELFF.

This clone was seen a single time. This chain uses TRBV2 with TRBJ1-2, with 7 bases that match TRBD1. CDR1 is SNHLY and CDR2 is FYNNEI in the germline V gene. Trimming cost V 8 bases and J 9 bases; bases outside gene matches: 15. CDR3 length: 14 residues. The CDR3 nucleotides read TGTGCCAGCTCAACTGACTCCGGGACAGCAAGCTACACCTTC. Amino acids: CASSTDSGTASYTF.

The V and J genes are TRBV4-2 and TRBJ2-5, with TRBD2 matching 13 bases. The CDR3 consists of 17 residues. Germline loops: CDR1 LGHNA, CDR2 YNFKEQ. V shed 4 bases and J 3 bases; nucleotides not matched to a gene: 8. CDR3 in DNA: TGTGCCAGCAGCCGACGGACTAGCGGGAGTGGGGAAGAGACCCAGTACTTC. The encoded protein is CASSRRTSGSGEETQYF.

CDR3 region: CASSRLAEQETQYF. CDR3 in DNA: TGTGCCAGCAGCAGACTAGCGGAACAAGAGACCCAGTACTTC. The V call is TRBV4-2, the J call TRBJ2-5; 9 bases are a match to TRBD2. V shed 5 bases, J shed 2 bases, and the junction held 3 bases outside the gene matches. The length of the CDR3 is 14 residues. Germline lookup yields CDR1 LGHNA and CDR2 YNFKEQ.

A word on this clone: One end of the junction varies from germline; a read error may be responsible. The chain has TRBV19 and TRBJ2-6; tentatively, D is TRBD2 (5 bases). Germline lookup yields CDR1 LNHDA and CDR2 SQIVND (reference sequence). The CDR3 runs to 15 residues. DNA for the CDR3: TGTGCCAGTAGTATAGCGGGGATCTGGGCCAACGTCCCGACTTTC. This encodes CASSIAGIWANVPTF.

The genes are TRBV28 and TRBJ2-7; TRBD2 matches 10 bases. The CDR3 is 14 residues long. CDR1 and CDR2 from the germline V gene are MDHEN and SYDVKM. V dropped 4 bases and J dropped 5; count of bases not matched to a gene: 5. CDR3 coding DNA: TGTGCCAGCAGTTCTAGCGGGAGTTTCGACGAGCAGTACTTC. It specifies CASSSSGSFDEQYF.

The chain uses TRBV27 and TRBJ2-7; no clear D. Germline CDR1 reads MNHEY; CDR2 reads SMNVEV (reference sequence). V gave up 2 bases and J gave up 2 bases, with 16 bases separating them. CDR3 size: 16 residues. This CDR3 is CASSLITFGRPYEQYF. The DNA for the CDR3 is TGTGCCAGCAGTTTAATCACTTTTGGGCGTCCCTACGAGCAGTACTTC.

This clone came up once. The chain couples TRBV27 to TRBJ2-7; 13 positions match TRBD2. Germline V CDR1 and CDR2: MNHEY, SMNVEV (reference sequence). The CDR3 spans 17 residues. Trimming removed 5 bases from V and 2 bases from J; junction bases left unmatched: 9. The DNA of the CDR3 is TGTGCCAGCAGTACCCCACGACTAGCGGGGGGAGCCTACGAGCAGTACTTC. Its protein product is CASSTPRLAGGAYEQYF.

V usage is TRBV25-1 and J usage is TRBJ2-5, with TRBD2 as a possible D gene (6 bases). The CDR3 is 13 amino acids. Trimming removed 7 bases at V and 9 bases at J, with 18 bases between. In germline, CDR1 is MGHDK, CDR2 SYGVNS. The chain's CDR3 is CASKASPGEAQYF. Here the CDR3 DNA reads TGTGCCAGCAAGGCTAGCCCTGGGGAGGCCCAGTACTTC.

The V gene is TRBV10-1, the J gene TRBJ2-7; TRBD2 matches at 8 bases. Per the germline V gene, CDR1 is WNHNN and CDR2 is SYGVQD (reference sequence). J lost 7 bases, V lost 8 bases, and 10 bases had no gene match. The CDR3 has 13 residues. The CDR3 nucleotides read TGCGCCAGCGAAAAAACAGCTAGCGGGGAGCAGTACTTC. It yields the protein CASEKTASGEQYF.

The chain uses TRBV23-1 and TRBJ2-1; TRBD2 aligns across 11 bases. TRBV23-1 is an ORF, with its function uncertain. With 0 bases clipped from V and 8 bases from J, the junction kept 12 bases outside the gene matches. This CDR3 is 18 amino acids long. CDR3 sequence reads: CASSQSPSGRMSEDEQFF. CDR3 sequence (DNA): TGCGCCAGCAGTCAATCGCCTAGCGGGAGGATGAGTGAAGATGAGCAGTTCTTC.

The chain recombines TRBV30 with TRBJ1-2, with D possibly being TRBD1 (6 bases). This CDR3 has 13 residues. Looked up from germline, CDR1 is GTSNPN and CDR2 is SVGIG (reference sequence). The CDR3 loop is CASHPTGKGGYTF. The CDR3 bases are TGTGCTTCACACCCAACAGGGAAGGGAGGCTACACCTTC.

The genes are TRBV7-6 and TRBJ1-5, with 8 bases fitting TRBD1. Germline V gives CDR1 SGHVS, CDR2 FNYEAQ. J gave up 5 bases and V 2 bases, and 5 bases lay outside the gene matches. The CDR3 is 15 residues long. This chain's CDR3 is CASSLTQGVDQPQHF. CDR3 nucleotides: TGTGCCAGCAGCTTAACACAGGGGGTAGATCAGCCCCAGCATTTT.

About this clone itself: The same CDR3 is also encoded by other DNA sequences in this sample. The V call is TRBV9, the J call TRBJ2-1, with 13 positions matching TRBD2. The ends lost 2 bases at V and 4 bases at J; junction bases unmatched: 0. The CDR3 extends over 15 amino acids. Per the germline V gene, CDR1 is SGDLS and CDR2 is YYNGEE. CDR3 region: CASSVGLAGYNEQFF. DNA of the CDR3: TGTGCCAGCAGCGTGGGACTAGCGGGATACAATGAGCAGTTCTTC.

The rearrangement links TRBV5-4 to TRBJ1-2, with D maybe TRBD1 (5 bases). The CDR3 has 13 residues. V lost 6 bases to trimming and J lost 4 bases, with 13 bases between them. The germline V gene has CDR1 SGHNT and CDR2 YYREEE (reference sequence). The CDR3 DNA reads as TGTGCCAGCAACCCGTGGGGGGTCTATGGCTACACCTTC. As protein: CASNPWGVYGYTF.

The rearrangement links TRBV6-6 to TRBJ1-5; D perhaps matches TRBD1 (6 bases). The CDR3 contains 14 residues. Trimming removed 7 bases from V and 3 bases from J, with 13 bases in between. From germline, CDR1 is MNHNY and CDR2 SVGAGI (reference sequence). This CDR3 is CASKRDTINQPQHF. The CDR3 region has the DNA TGTGCCAGCAAGAGGGACACCATCAATCAGCCCCAGCATTTT.

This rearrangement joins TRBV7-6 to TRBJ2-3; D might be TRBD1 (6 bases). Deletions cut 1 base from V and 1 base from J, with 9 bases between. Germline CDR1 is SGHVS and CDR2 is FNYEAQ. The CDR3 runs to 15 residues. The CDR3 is CASSLGTGRTDTQYF. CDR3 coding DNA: TGTGCCAGCAGCTTAGGCACAGGGCGCACAGATACGCAGTATTTT. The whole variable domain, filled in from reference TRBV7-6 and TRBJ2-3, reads GAGVSQSPRYKVTKRGQDVALRCDPISGHVSLYWYRQALGQGPEFLTYFNYEAQQDKSGLPNDRFSAERPEGSISTLTIQRTEQRDSAMYRCASSLGTGRTDTQYFGPGTRLTVL.

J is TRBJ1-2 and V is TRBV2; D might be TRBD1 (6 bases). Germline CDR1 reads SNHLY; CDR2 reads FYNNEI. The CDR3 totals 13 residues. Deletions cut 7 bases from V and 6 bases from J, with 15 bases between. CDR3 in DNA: TGTGCCAGCATCCCGGACAGCGTTAATGGCTACACCTTC. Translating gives CASIPDSVNGYTF.

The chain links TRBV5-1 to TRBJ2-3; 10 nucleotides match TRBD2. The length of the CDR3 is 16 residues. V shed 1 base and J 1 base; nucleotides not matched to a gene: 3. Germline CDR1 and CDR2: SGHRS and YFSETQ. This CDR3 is CASSLRGLAGTDTQYF. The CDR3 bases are TGCGCCAGCAGCTTGCGAGGACTAGCGGGCACAGATACGCAGTATTTT. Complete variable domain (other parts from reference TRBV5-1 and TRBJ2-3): KAGVTQTPRYLIKTRGQQVTLSCSPISGHRSVSWYQQTPGQGLQFLFEYFSETQRNKGNFPGRFSGRQFSNSRSEMNVSTLELGDSALYLCASSLRGLAGTDTQYFGPGTRLTVL.

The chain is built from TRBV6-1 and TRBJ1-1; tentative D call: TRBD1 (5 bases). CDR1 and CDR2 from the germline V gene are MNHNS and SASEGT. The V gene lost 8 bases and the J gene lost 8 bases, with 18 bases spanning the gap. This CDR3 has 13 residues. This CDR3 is CASYGFQGTEAFF. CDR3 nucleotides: TGTGCCAGCTACGGCTTTCAGGGTACAGAAGCTTTCTTT.

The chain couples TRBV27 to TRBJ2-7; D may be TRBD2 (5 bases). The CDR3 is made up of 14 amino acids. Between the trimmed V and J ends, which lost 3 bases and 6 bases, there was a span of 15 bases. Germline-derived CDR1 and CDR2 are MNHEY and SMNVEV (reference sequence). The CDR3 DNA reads TGTGCCAGCAGTTTCGGGGATAATTGGTCCGAGCAGTACTTC. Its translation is CASSFGDNWSEQYF.

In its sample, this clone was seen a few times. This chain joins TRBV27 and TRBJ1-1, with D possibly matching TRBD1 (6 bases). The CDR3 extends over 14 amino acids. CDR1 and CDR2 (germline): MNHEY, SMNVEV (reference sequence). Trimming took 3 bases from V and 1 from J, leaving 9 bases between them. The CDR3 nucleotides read TGTGCCAGCAGTTTTAGCAGGGGGAACACTGAAGCTTTCTTT. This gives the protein CASSFSRGNTEAFF.

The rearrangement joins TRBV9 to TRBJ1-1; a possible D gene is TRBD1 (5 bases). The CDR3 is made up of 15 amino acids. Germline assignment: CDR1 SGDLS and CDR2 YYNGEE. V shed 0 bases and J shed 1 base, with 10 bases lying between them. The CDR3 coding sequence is TGTGCCAGCAGCGTAGCTACAGGCGGGAACACTGAAGCTTTCTTT. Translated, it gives CASSVATGGNTEAFF.

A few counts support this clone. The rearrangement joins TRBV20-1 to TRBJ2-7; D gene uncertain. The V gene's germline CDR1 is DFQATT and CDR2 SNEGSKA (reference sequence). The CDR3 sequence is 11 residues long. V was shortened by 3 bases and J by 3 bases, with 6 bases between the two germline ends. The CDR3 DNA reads TGCAGTGCTAGGTCGGTCTACGAGCAGTACTTC. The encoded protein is CSARSVYEQYF.

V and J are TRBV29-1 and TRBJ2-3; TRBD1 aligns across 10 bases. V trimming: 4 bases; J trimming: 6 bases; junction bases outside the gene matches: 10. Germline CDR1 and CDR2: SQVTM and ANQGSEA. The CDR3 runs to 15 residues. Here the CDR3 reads CSVVPGQGPLDTQYF. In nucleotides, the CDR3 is TGCAGCGTTGTCCCGGGACAGGGGCCGTTGGATACGCAGTATTTT.

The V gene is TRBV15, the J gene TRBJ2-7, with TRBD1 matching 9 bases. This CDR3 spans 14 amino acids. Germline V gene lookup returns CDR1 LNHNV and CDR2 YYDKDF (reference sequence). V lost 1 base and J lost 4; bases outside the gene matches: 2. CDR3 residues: CATSRGDRGYEQYF. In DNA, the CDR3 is TGTGCCACCAGCAGAGGCGACAGGGGGTACGAGCAGTACTTC.

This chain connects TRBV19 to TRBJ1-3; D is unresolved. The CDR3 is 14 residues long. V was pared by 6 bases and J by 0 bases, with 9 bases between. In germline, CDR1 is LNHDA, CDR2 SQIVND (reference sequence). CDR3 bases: TGTGCCAGTAGCATTGGCCTCTCTGGAAACACCATATATTTT. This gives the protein CASSIGLSGNTIYF.